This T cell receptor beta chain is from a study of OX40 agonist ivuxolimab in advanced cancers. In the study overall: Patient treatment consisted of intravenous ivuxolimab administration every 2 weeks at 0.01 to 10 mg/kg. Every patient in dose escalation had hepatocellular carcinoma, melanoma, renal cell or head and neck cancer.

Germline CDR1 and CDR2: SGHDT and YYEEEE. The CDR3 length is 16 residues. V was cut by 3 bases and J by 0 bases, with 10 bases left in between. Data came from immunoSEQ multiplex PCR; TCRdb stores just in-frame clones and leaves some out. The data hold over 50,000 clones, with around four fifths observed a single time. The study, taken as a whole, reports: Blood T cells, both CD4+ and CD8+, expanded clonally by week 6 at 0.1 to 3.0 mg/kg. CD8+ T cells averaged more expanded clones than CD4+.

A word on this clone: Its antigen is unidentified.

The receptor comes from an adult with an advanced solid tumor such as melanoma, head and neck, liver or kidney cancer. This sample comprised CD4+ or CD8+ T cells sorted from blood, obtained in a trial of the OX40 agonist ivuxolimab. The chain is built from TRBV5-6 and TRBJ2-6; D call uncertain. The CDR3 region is CASSSRTLSGANVLTF. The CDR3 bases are TGTGCCAGCAGCTCCCGAACCCTCTCTGGGGCCAACGTCCTGACTTTC.